Included here is one T cell receptor (beta chain) sequence, with context. The antigen this receptor binds is unknown. No quality values exist for individual bases; no much larger clone is one base distant. The record originates from a study of blood T cell repertoires in COVID-19 (dated by TCRdb to between 2020 and 2021). With respect to the entire study: Collaborator samples came from the United States, Italy and Spain and covered acute and convalescent phases of COVID-19. The material from the prospective study consisted of cDNA or gDNA derived from T cells, B-cell-depleted T cells, or PBMCs. Subjects who had been exposed to COVID-19, were actively infected with it, or had recovered from it provided the deeply sampled blood TCRbeta repertoires that made up the dataset. A freely available public database, intended as a resource for researchers studying the immune response to SARS-CoV-2, is where the repertoires were released. The samples were drawn from the first 160 participants of the ongoing ImmuneRACE study and from 1,254 subjects provided by 6 global collaborators. Nearly every sample came with metadata listing a de-identified subject ID, COVID-19 status, age in years and sex. Where HLA class I and class II types were available, the types were taken from metadata supplied by the sample provider, not from assay-based typing.

TCRbeta CDR3 regions were amplified from genomic DNA by means of the immunoSEQ Assay, a bias-controlled multiplex PCR. Per the original workflow: The number of nucleated cells in each sample was estimated from the amplification of reference gene primers within the assay. To quantify the absolute abundance of each unique TCRbeta CDR3 rearrangement, sequence reads were collapsed and filtered. For each sample, productive Simpson clonality was calculated as the square root of Simpson's diversity index over productive rearrangements. TCRdb's version of the immuneACCESS table is confined to in-frame rearrangements and falls short of the full clone set. An unresolved V gene accounts for under half of the shortfall where checked; the remainder is of unknown origin. V and J calls and clone size are those listed in that table; D and trimming were worked out from the DNA. For this sample there are fewer than 45,000 clones; around 84% appear just once. Around 1.6% of the sample goes to the ten largest clones.

Sequences SGHDT (CDR1) and YYEEEE (CDR2) are obtained from the germline V gene. At the junction V is shortened by 0 bases and J by 0 bases, with 4 bases in between. From its cysteine to its phenylalanine, the CDR3 spans 14 amino acids. Only the CDR3 part of the read is kept: 42 bases, read in frame from the first base. Findings and caveats that apply to the study as a whole: Clinical and demographic metadata were provided uncurated, with the amount varying by source and participant.

At one collaborating source in Seattle, patients were enrolled during active infection and were followed longitudinally through the course of disease. Each collaborating institution followed its own protocols to collect whole blood in K2EDTA tubes. Collaborator samples were shipped for TCRbeta analysis as frozen whole blood, isolated PBMCs, or DNA extracted from either sample type. The sequencing input was peripheral blood. The rearranged chain carries TRBV5-6 and TRBJ1-5; the D gene cannot be named for sure. The sequence was obtained from a man aged 55 to 70 with COVID-19, enrolled during active disease. Read as DNA, the sequence is TGTGCCAGCAGCTTGGACAGTAGCAATCAGCCCCAGCATTTT. This is translated as CASSLDSSNQPQHF.